Sequencing of this TCR beta chain was carried out in a study of cytomegalovirus exposure and HLA in healthy donors. This clone has more than one count but fewer than ten. Its antigen remains unidentified. Amplification used 60 Vbeta primers and 13 Jbeta primers. Clones were read by immunoSEQ multiplex PCR, and TCRdb kept only the in-frame ones, dropping some. Of about 69,000 clones in the sample, 55% to 75% were seen once. Findings of the study overall: It was reportedly the case that the classifier diagnosed cytomegalovirus status with high specificity and sensitivity. Most TCR sequences showed up rarely, but some public TCRs showed up in many donors.

In germline, CDR1 is SGDLS, CDR2 YYNGEE. The CDR3 is 16 residues long. V lost 1 base, J lost 5 bases, and 6 bases stayed unmatched. The chain has TRBV9 and TRBJ2-2; 9 bases fit TRBD1. Sequenced: PBMCs. The TCR sequence derives from a young woman in good health and CMV-seronegative. CDR3 DNA sequence: TGTGCCAGCAGCGTATCGGGACAGGGTGGAACCGGGGAGCTGTTTTTT. Its translation: CASSVSGQGGTGELFF.